A single count supports the clone carrying this T cell receptor (beta chain). The antigen remains unidentified. Assay used: immunoSEQ multiplex PCR; TCRdb lists only in-frame clones, some missing. The table includes around 31,000 clones, about nine tenths detected once. At cycle 4 day 1, cycle 7 day 1, and baseline, blood was sampled. CDR3 length equals 16 residues. This sample is part of a study of OX40 agonist ivuxolimab in advanced cancers. About the study: Six ivuxolimab dose levels, 0.01 to 10 mg/kg, were given intravenously every 2 weeks.

Study-wide points: CD8+ T cells showed, on average, more clonal expansion than CD4+ cells. Nonresponders included some who also had low normalized T-cell clonal expansion.

The gene calls are TRBV21-1 and TRBJ2-3; TRBD2, the table's D call, lacks a check against the DNA. TRBV21-1 is noted as a pseudogene. This material consisted of CD4+ or CD8+ T cells sorted from blood, taken in a trial of the OX40 agonist ivuxolimab. This receptor was taken from an adult with an advanced solid tumor such as melanoma, head and neck, liver or kidney cancer. As DNA, the CDR3 is TGTGCCAGCAGGTCTCGACTAGCGGGGGGCACAGATACGCAGTATTTT. Translated: CASRSRLAGGTDTQYF.